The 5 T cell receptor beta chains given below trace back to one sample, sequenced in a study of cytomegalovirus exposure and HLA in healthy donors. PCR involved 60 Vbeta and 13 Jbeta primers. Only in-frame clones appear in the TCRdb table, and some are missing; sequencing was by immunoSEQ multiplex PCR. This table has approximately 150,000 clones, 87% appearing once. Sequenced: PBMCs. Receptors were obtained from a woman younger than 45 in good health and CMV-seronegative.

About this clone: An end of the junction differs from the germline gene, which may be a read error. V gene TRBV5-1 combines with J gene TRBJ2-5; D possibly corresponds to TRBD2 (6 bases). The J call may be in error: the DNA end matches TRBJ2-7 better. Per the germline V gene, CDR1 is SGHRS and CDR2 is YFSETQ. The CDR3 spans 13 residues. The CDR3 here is CASSLDYTYEQYF. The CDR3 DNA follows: TGCGCCAGCAGTTTGGACTACACCTACGAGCAGTACTTC.

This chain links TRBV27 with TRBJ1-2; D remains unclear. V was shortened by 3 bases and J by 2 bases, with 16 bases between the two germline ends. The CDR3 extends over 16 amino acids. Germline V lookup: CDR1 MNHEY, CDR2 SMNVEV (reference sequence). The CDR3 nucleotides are TGTGCCAGCAGTTTCTCCCGTACGGGGAGGAACTATGGCTACACCTTC. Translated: CASSFSRTGRNYGYTF.

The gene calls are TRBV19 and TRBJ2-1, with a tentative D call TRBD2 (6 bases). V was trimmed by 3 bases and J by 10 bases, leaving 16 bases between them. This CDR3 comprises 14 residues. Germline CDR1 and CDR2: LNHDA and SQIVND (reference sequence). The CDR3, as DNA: TGTGCCAGTAGTATGGGGGGAGAGGTTTGGGAGCAGTTCTTC. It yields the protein CASSMGGEVWEQFF.

CDR3 protein: CASRPGQLYQPQHF. CDR3 in DNA: TGTGCCAGTAGGCCGGGACAGCTGTATCAGCCCCAGCATTTT. The chain employs TRBV19 and TRBJ1-5; 7 bases agree with TRBD1. Germline CDR1 reads LNHDA; CDR2 reads SQIVND (reference sequence). J gave up 5 bases and V 6 bases, and 7 bases lay outside the gene matches. The CDR3 totals 14 residues.

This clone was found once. In DNA, the CDR3 is TGTGCCAGCAGTGAAGCAGGGGACTACACAGATACGCAGTATTTT. This translates into CASSEAGDYTDTQYF. The chain couples TRBV2 to TRBJ2-3; TRBD2 aligns across 7 bases. This CDR3 is built from 15 residues. Germline loops: CDR1 SNHLY, CDR2 FYNNEI. After removal of 0 bases from V and 2 bases from J, the junction contained 2 bases not matched to a gene.